This T cell receptor (beta chain) was found in a study of cytomegalovirus exposure and HLA in healthy donors. Overall study context: Among the 350 to 400 donors who were genotyped, 81% fell in the genetic ancestry cluster that is associated with self-reported Caucasian donors.

Researchers ran the PCR with 60 Vbeta and 13 Jbeta primers. Clones were read by immunoSEQ multiplex PCR, and TCRdb kept only the in-frame ones, dropping some. The sample carries around 180,000 clones, about three quarters recorded once. V gave up 3 bases and J gave up 4 bases; unmatched junction bases: 1. CDR3 length: 14 residues. The germline CDR1 and CDR2 sequences are KGHSH and LQKENI. Findings and limits, study-wide: Using a false discovery rate of 0.05, a later analysis showed that some 16,000 TCR beta sequences were associated with HLA alleles. Accurate prediction of most subjects' HLA-A and HLA-B alleles from TCR beta sequences was reported. Prior analysis indicated that the majority of TCR beta V segments exhibited productivity approximately 87% or approximately 30% of the time.

Worth noting for this clone: The antigen is undetermined. At the DNA level, this CDR3 is encoded by other sequences in the same sample as well.

J is TRBJ1-5 and V is TRBV18, with 9 bases aligning to TRBD1. The sequence derives from a girl under 18 in good health and CMV-seronegative. Sequences were obtained from PBMCs. CDR3 nucleotides: TGTGCCAGCTCACCGGGACAGGGTAATCAGCCCCAGCATTTT. Residues: CASSPGQGNQPQHF.